This T cell receptor beta chain was observed in a study of spatial heterogeneity in lung cancer. Study-level results: Whereas they appeared in blood less at follow-up, ubiquitous expanded tumor TCRs appeared there more at resection.

This clonotype was observed many times. Its antigen is as yet unknown. Time point here: sample taken at primary tumor resection. Samples were obtained from some 72 donors, all untreated early-stage non-small cell lung cancer patients. Individual TCR cDNA molecules each bore their own unique molecular identifier. One entry per CDR3 protein results from TCRdb running MiXCR on the 5' RACE reads. The sample lists 55,000 to 70,000 distinct CDR3 sequences; under 7.5% were seen once. V lost 5 bases and J 0 bases, leaving 19 bases between the germline ends. The CDR3 runs to 17 residues. The source of this sequence is a female donor with early-stage non-small cell lung cancer. The chain employs TRBV12-3 or TRBV12-4 and TRBJ1-1; D gene ambiguous. Sequenced material: PBMCs, taken at surgery. CDR3 residues: CASSLNRVSRMNTEAFF. The CDR3 nucleotides read TGTGCCAGCAGTCTCAACCGGGTCAGTCGGATGAACACTGAAGCTTTCTTT.